The rows below give T cell receptor beta chains drawn from one sample of a study of breast tumors, draining lymph nodes, adjacent tissues. TCRdb reprocessed the multiplex PCR reads via MiXCR and lists one record per CDR3 protein. This table has 20,000 to 30,000 distinct CDR3 sequences, under 30% appearing once. Input material: breast tumor tissue. The receptors stem from a female donor with breast cancer. Some clones in this sample may be carry-over from other donors' samples. CDR3s leave out the opening cysteine and the closing phenylalanine or tryptophan. Fields, in order: V gene, D gene, J gene, CDR3 protein. A D gene is named only where the DNA matches it firmly.

TRBV6-2/TRBV6-3	TRBD2	TRBJ2-1	ASSYRTSGDNEQF
TRBV20-1	-	TRBJ2-1	SAQRPPGGEQF
TRBV10-3	TRBD1	TRBJ1-5	AINNDRGLQPQH
TRBV11-2	-	TRBJ1-6	ASSFIRGAGRNSPLH
TRBV6-5	-	TRBJ1-4	ASSTGTAYPSEKLF
TRBV10-3	-	TRBJ1-4	AIRGSLNEKLF
TRBV7-8	-	TRBJ1-5	ASSLGGSGSYNEQPQH
TRBV20-1	-	TRBJ1-3	SASRQSSGNTIY
TRBV15	-	TRBJ1-5	ATSTRENQPQH
TRBV20-1	TRBD2	TRBJ2-1	SATSGSIHEQF
TRBV20-1	-	TRBJ1-2	SATLGGLYGYT
TRBV6-1	-	TRBJ1-6	ASSERHGYSNSLLH
TRBV6-1	TRBD2	TRBJ2-1	ASSPWTSGNEQF
TRBV7-3	-	TRBJ2-7	ATSQRGGGYYEQY
TRBV20-1	TRBD2	TRBJ2-5	SARGGQRGVSETQY
TRBV20-1	-	TRBJ1-3	SAEDPWTGNTIY
TRBV4-1	TRBD2	TRBJ2-7	ASSQGPRAGGSCEQY
TRBV24-1	TRBD1	TRBJ2-5	ATSGTGGLQETQY
TRBV6-5	-	TRBJ2-1	ASSYRPGFNEQF
TRBV28	TRBD2	TRBJ2-7	ASRAPASGPEEQY
TRBV7-7	-	TRBJ2-5	ASSPRIGVSETQY
TRBV15	-	TRBJ2-7	ATSRNRDYEQY
TRBV5-1	-	TRBJ2-3	ASSLSGGVSTDTQY
TRBV6-5	-	TRBJ2-2	ASSPEGWYWDTGELF
TRBV20-1	TRBD1	TRBJ2-1	SALSSSGTGDQF
TRBV28	-	TRBJ1-2	ASNNPLGSGYT
TRBV7-2	-	TRBJ1-1	ASSLELRGSGTEAF
TRBV27	-	TRBJ2-4	ASQEDSNIQY
TRBV20-1	-	TRBJ2-5	SARRAGLQETQY
TRBV19	-	TRBJ2-3	ASTEGRTDTQY
TRBV7-9	TRBD2	TRBJ2-1	ASSLYGAGGSYNEQF
TRBV30	-	TRBJ2-5	AWSKKQGLGETRY
TRBV19	-	TRBJ1-4	ASSIRGSNEKLF
TRBV14	TRBD1	TRBJ1-2	ASSQDLRQGEGGYT
TRBV30	-	TRBJ2-3	AWNPPGGSTDTQY
TRBV13	-	TRBJ2-1	ASSPSFHEQF
TRBV28	-	TRBJ1-2	ASSMDPLYLYGYT
TRBV9	-	TRBJ2-1	ASSEGDWPIYNEQF
TRBV4-2	TRBD2	TRBJ2-2	ASSPTSGILVGELF
TRBV5-1	-	TRBJ2-5	ASSFAGLQETQY
TRBV12-3/TRBV12-4	TRBD1	TRBJ2-5	ASSRGQGVQETQY
TRBV5-6	TRBD1	TRBJ2-7	ASSFGTGIKEQY
TRBV19	TRBD1	TRBJ1-5	ASISDRDSNQPQH
TRBV2	TRBD2	TRBJ2-5	ASSERAGGPQETQY
TRBV5-5	-	TRBJ1-2	ASSTFTGAGGYT
TRBV6-5	-	TRBJ2-1	ASSYSWGLGEQF
TRBV20-1	-	TRBJ1-5	SASPTLWPQH
TRBV15	-	TRBJ2-3	ATSATAGGQY
TRBV19	TRBD1	TRBJ1-2	ASRRTGTATNYGYT
TRBV28	-	TRBJ2-7	ASSFPSRGSYEQY